This entry describes one TCR beta chain. The data were obtained in a study of blood T cell repertoires in COVID-19. Study-level information: Some COVID-19 samples were acute and others convalescent; all came from the United States, Italy and Spain.

The assay was immunoSEQ multiplex PCR, and TCRdb's table has in-frame clones only and misses some. The sample yields more than 80,000 clones, roughly four fifths seen once. This TCR came from a man in his forties or fifties with active or convalescent COVID-19. The specimen sequenced was peripheral blood.

The CDR3 is CASSDGGGPQHF. CDR3 sequence (DNA): TGCGCCAGCAGTGACGGGGGGGGGCCCCAGCATTTT. V is TRBV10-1 and J is TRBJ1-5; TRBD1 might be the D (5 bases). V gave up 3 bases and J gave up 9 bases, with 9 bases separating them. The CDR3 is 12 amino acids. Germline V gives CDR1 WNHNN, CDR2 SYGVQD (reference sequence).